The TCR beta chain under discussion was sequenced for a study of cytomegalovirus exposure and HLA in healthy donors. J lost 5 bases, V lost 2 bases, and 5 bases had no gene match. The CDR3 is 16 residues long. The germline V gene has CDR1 SGHDN and CDR2 FVKESK. Overall study findings and caveats: Further analysis, carried out later, found HLA-associated TCR beta chains more clonally expanded than equally common other chains. Using a false discovery rate of 0.05, a later analysis showed that 16,951 TCR beta sequences were associated with HLA alleles. Specific recognition of CMV antigens was confirmed in vitro for a few chains (all CMV-associated).

With respect to this clone: The antigen is not known.

Vbeta (60) and Jbeta (13) primers were used in the PCR. Here immunoSEQ multiplex PCR was the method, and the copy in TCRdb shows in-frame clones only, minus some. There are approximately 150,000 clones in the sample; under 85% occur only once, and 4.5% to 5.5% lies in the top ten. Sequencing was done on a sample of PBMCs. This sequence originates from a man between 18 and 35 years old in good health and CMV-seronegative. The rearrangement joins TRBV14 to TRBJ2-1, with TRBD1 identical over 11 bases. The CDR3 region has the DNA TGTGCCAGCAGCCAAACGGGGACAGGGGGTCACAATGAGCAGTTCTTC. It specifies CASSQTGTGGHNEQFF.